This is a list of T cell receptor beta chains from one sample in a study of human T cells and chemical hapten exposure. TCRdb reanalysed the RACE reads using MiXCR and keeps one entry per CDR3 protein. Of about 68,000 distinct CDR3 sequences detected, 9.5% to 13% appear once; the ten largest clones hold 5.2%. This specimen consisted of whole blood, obtained in connection with sensitization to the hapten diphenylcyclopropenone (DPC). These receptors were taken from a woman aged 50 to 65 with alopecia areata. Some clones in this sample may be carry-over from other donors' samples. The CDR3 runs from the conserved cysteine through the conserved F or W. The D gene is left open where the match is weak. Clone size, where shown, is once, few, many, or a class for clones that have expanded.

j_gene	abundance	d_gene	v_gene	CDR3nt	CDR3aa
TRBJ2-7	.	.	TRBV6-5	TGTGCCAGCAGTCCCCGGGACACTAACTACGAGCAGTACTTC	CASSPRDTNYEQYF
TRBJ2-7	few	.	TRBV20-1	TGCAGTGCTAGCGGCAGGGGCGACGAGCAGTACTTC	CSASGRGDEQYF
TRBJ2-7	.	.	TRBV9	TGTGCCAGCAGCGTAGCCGGGACACAGGACCTCTACGAGCAGTACTTC	CASSVAGTQDLYEQYF
TRBJ2-3	many	.	TRBV29-1	TGCAGCGTTGATCAGGGCTACACAGATACGCAGTATTTT	CSVDQGYTDTQYF
TRBJ2-7	few	TRBD1	TRBV9	TGTGCCAGCAGCGTGGGACAGGGGGCGAGGTCCTACGAGCAGTACTTC	CASSVGQGARSYEQYF
TRBJ2-7	.	TRBD2	TRBV7-2	TGTGCCAGCAGCTTAGGGGTAGCGGGACTTTACGAGCAGTACTTC	CASSLGVAGLYEQYF
TRBJ1-6	.	.	TRBV7-2	TGTGCCAGCAGCTCTGGCGCCCGGGGTTATAATTCACCCCTCCACTTT	CASSSGARGYNSPLHF
TRBJ1-1	many	.	TRBV18	TGTGCCAGCTCACAATTCCGGGAGCTAGCTGGGGGGACTGAAGCTTTCTTT	CASSQFRELAGGTEAFF
TRBJ2-1	.	TRBD1	TRBV15	TGTGCCACCAGCAGAGAGAGGGACAGCAGCTCCTACAATGAGCAGTTCTTC	CATSRERDSSSYNEQFF
TRBJ1-1	many	.	TRBV7-8	TGTGCCAGCAGCTTAGAGGCAGGGGTAATCACTGAAGCTTTCTTT	CASSLEAGVITEAFF
TRBJ2-3	many	.	TRBV15	TGTGCCACCAGCAGAGAACGGCCCACAGATACGCAGTATTTT	CATSRERPTDTQYF
TRBJ1-2	.	TRBD1	TRBV20-1	TGCAGTGCTGGGGAGGGAGGGGGCGAGGATGGCTACACCTTC	CSAGEGGGEDGYTF
TRBJ1-2	many	.	TRBV18	TGTGCCAGCTCACCACCGGACGCCTATGGCTACACCTTC	CASSPPDAYGYTF
TRBJ1-2	many	TRBD1	TRBV7-3	TGTGCCAGCAGCCCAGGGGGACAGGCTAACTATGGCTACACCTTC	CASSPGGQANYGYTF
TRBJ1-4	.	.	TRBV7-9	TGTGCCAGCAGCCTTACTGCAACCCCTAATGAAAAACTGTTTTTT	CASSLTATPNEKLFF
TRBJ2-1	many	TRBD2	TRBV28	TGTGCCAGCAGTTTAACTAGCGGGAGGATCTTTGGTGAGCAGTTCTTC	CASSLTSGRIFGEQFF
TRBJ1-2	many	.	TRBV4-3	TGCGCCAGCAGCCAATTCTCCAATAATCCTGGGACAAACTATGGCTACACCTTC	CASSQFSNNPGTNYGYTF
TRBJ1-5	many	.	TRBV7-2	TGTGCCAGCAGCTTAGCGCACGGGGATCAGCCCCAGCATTTT	CASSLAHGDQPQHF
TRBJ2-5	.	.	TRBV18	TGTGCCAGCTCACGTAGCAACACTAAAGAGACCCAGTACTTC	CASSRSNTKETQYF
TRBJ1-1	many	.	TRBV6-6	TGTGCCAGCAGTTCGGCAGGGCCCCATGGGAACACTGAAGCTTTCTTT	CASSSAGPHGNTEAFF
TRBJ2-7	many	.	TRBV28	TGTGCCAGCAGTTTAGAGGCGGACTACTCCTACGAGCAGTACTTC	CASSLEADYSYEQYF
TRBJ1-5	many	TRBD1	TRBV3-1	TGTGCCAGCAGCCAACACCTGACAGGGGGCGCGGGTCCCCAGCATTTT	CASSQHLTGGAGPQHF
TRBJ1-2	few	TRBD1	TRBV7-3	TGTGCCAGCAGCTTAACCCCCGACAGGGGAAGTGGCTACACCTTC	CASSLTPDRGSGYTF
TRBJ1-5	many	.	TRBV3-1	TGTGCCAGCAGCCCTGGGGTAGATCAGCCCCAGCATTTT	CASSPGVDQPQHF
TRBJ1-1	.	.	TRBV24-1	TGTGCCACCAGTGATGTCCAAGGGGTGATGAACACTGAAGCTTTCTTT	CATSDVQGVMNTEAFF
TRBJ2-1	few	.	TRBV5-5	TGTGCCAGCAGCCCCCCAGGGCTTGCTTCTCATGAGCAGTTCTTC	CASSPPGLASHEQFF
TRBJ1-4	many	TRBD1	TRBV29-1	TGCAGCGTTGGTGACAGGGGGTTCAATGAAAAACTGTTTTTT	CSVGDRGFNEKLFF
TRBJ2-5	.	TRBD2	TRBV28	TGTGCCAGCACCACCGGGGGGGCCCTGGGAGAGACCCAGTACTTC	CASTTGGALGETQYF
TRBJ1-2	.	.	TRBV6-5	TGTGCCAGCAGTCAGGACTTCTCTGGCTACACCTTC	CASSQDFSGYTF
TRBJ2-3	.	TRBD2	TRBV11-3	TGTGCCAGCAGCAGGACTAGCGGGAGACGGGATACGCAGTATTTT	CASSRTSGRRDTQYF
TRBJ2-1	many	TRBD1	TRBV7-2	TGTGCCAGCAGCTCGCAGACAGGGGGCTGGTTTCAGGGTGAGCAGTTCTTC	CASSSQTGGWFQGEQFF
TRBJ2-7	many	.	TRBV24-1	TGTGCCACCAGTGATTCTTTGGCAGGGGTTCTGGACGAGCAGTACTTC	CATSDSLAGVLDEQYF
TRBJ1-5	few	.	TRBV9	TGTGCCAGCAGCGTAGGGGATACGAGTCAGCCCCAGCATTTT	CASSVGDTSQPQHF
TRBJ2-7	few	TRBD1	TRBV5-1	TGCGCCAGCAGCCTACTATCCGGGACAGGGTCCTACGAGCAGTACTTC	CASSLLSGTGSYEQYF
TRBJ2-5	.	TRBD2	TRBV12-3/TRBV12-4	TGTGCCAGCAGTTCGGGACTAGCGGGGGGGTCAGAGACCCAGTACTTC	CASSSGLAGGSETQYF
TRBJ2-7	many	TRBD1	TRBV28	TGTGCCAGCAGAGGACAGGCTCCGGGCTCCTACGAGCAGTACTTC	CASRGQAPGSYEQYF
TRBJ1-1	few	TRBD1	TRBV3-1	TGTGCCAGCAGTCGAAAGGGACAGGGACGGACTTTCTTT	CASSRKGQGRTFF
TRBJ2-1	many	.	TRBV11-2	TGTGCCAGCAGCTTAGATATTAGGGATGAGCAGTTCTTC	CASSLDIRDEQFF
TRBJ2-7	few	TRBD1	TRBV7-3	TGTGCCAGCAGCCCTGGGGACAGGACCTTTCGCGAGCAGTACTTC	CASSPGDRTFREQYF
TRBJ1-5	.	.	TRBV3-1	TGTGCCAGCAGCCAAGGTGATTGGAATCAGCCCCAGCATTTT	CASSQGDWNQPQHF
TRBJ2-7	.	.	TRBV28	TGTGCCAGCAGTTTATTCGCAGGGGCCCACTACGAGCAGTACTTC	CASSLFAGAHYEQYF
TRBJ2-3	.	TRBD2	TRBV5-1	TGCGCCAGCAGCGCGGGACTAGCGGGAGCAGATACGCAGTATTTT	CASSAGLAGADTQYF
TRBJ2-7	many	TRBD2	TRBV20-1	TGCAGTGCTAGCGCCGGGACTAGCGGGCGCGAGCAGTACTTC	CSASAGTSGREQYF
TRBJ2-7	few	.	TRBV10-3	TGTGCCATTCAGCTAGGTGTCGGGGGCTACGAGCAGTACTTC	CAIQLGVGGYEQYF
TRBJ1-2	many	.	TRBV3-1	TGTGCCAGCAGCCAGAGACATTCCCCCTTGGGTGGCTACACCTTC	CASSQRHSPLGGYTF
TRBJ2-1	few	.	TRBV20-1	TGCAGTGCTAGAGATGCCAATCACCACGATTACTACAATGAGCAGTTCTTC	CSARDANHHDYYNEQFF
TRBJ1-5	many	.	TRBV6-2/TRBV6-3	TGTGCCAGCAGGGACAACAATCAGCCCCAGCATTTT	CASRDNNQPQHF
TRBJ1-2	many	.	TRBV29-1	TGCAGCGTTGACAATTCTAGGTACGGCTACACCTTC	CSVDNSRYGYTF
TRBJ2-3	many	TRBD2	TRBV19	TGTGCCAGTAGTCCAAGACTAGCGGGTTCCACAGATACGCAGTATTTT	CASSPRLAGSTDTQYF
TRBJ2-5	.	.	TRBV3-1	TGTGCCAGCAGCCAAAACTCAGGCGTACAAGAGACCCAGTACTTC	CASSQNSGVQETQYF
TRBJ2-3	.	.	TRBV20-1	TGCAGTGCTAGAGACGGGACCTCAAGCACAGATACGCAGTATTTT	CSARDGTSSTDTQYF
TRBJ2-7	few	TRBD1	TRBV29-1	TGCAGCGTCCAACAGGGGGAAACCTACGAGCAGTACTTC	CSVQQGETYEQYF
TRBJ1-1	many	.	TRBV4-2	TGTGCCAGCAGCCAAGATAAAGGACGGACGAACACTGAAGCTTTCTTT	CASSQDKGRTNTEAFF